Listed below are T cell receptor beta chains from one sample, sequenced in a study of CD8+CD57+ T cells in acquired aplastic anemia. TCRdb re-derived calls from the reads in MiXCR, one entry per CDR3 protein. The repertoire holds approximately 250,000 distinct CDR3 sequences, with 82% as singletons. What was sequenced was sorted CD4+, CD8+, or CD8+CD57+ T cells (not recorded which) from PBMCs. Every receptor here comes from a human donor with aplastic anemia. Each CDR3 is given with its conserved first and last residue. D genes are given only for firm matches. Clone sizes are given selectively: once, few, many, or a class where the clone is expanded.

NA	TRBV20-1	NA	14	TRBJ1-2	CSARDGAGGVSCTF	TGCAGTGCTAGAGATGGGGCAGGTGGGGTTTCCTGCACCTTC
NA	TRBV7-8	NA	14	TRBJ1-4	CASRREGGNEKLFF	TGTGCCAGCAGGAGAGAGGGAGGAAACGAAAAACTGTTTTTT
NA	TRBV7-9	NA	14	TRBJ2-5	CATSIRSRQESEYF	TGTGCCACCAGCATTCGCAGCAGGCAAGAGAGCGAGTACTTC
NA	TRBV9	NA	14	TRBJ2-3	CASSVGSDPHSLYF	TGTGCCAGCAGCGTAGGGTCGGATCCGCATTCGCTGTATTTT
NA	TRBV9	NA	14	TRBJ2-5	CASSGGSGQGTNNF	TGTGCCAGCAGCGGGGGGAGCGGGCAGGGGACCAACAACTTC
NA	TRBV7-3	NA	17	TRBJ1-1	CSRSVGDYPLVLSEAFF	TGTTCTCGCAGCGTAGGGGATTATCCACTGGTGCTCTCTGAAGCTTTCTTT
NA	TRBV7-9	TRBD2	15	TRBJ2-1	CASSHPMTSGRDEFF	TGTGCCAGCAGCCATCCTATGACTAGCGGGAGGGATGAGTTCTTC
NA	TRBV2	NA	13	TRBJ1-1	CASSLAGTFESYF	TGTGCCAGCAGCTTAGCCGGGACATTTGAGTCTTACTTT
NA	TRBV6-5	NA	13	TRBJ1-2	CASSYVQGNYYTF	TGTGCCAGCAGTTACGTACAGGGTAACTACTACACCTTC
NA	TRBV25-1	NA	14	TRBJ1-2	CASSESGDDHGYTF	TGTGCCAGCAGTGAGTCGGGGGACGATCATGGCTACACCTTC
NA	TRBV7-8	NA	15	TRBJ1-2	CASSVSSDTQYFYTF	TGTGCCAGCAGCGTAAGTTCCGATACGCAGTATTTTTACACCTTC
NA	TRBV2	NA	13	TRBJ1-2	CASIAGAPDGYTF	TGTGCCAGCATTGCTGGGGCACCTGACGGCTACACCTTC
NA	TRBV7-9	NA	13	TRBJ2-7	CASSLKGGPDTQF	TGTGCCAGCAGCTTAAAGGGAGGCCCCGATACGCAGTTC
NA	TRBV7-8	NA	12	TRBJ2-5	CASSLAGGPESF	TGTGCCAGCAGCTTAGCGGGAGGTCCCGAGTCGTTC
NA	TRBV7-9	NA	15	TRBJ1-1	CASSLVPGELTFAFF	TGTGCCAGCAGCTTAGTACCCGGGGAGCTGACTTTTGCTTTCTTT
NA	TRBV11-1	NA	12	TRBJ2-4	CASGLGGWVQYF	TGTGCCAGCGGCTTGGGGGGCTGGGTTCAGTACTTC
NA	TRBV19	NA	14	TRBJ2-5	CASSTSWWEETQYF	TGTGCCAGTAGTACCTCGTGGTGGGAAGAGACCCAGTACTTC
NA	TRBV5-5	NA	16	TRBJ2-1	CASSLLNRGFFNEQFF	TGTGCCAGCAGCTTGTTAAACCGGGGGTTTTTCAATGAGCAGTTCTTC
few	TRBV2	NA	14	TRBJ2-7	CASSARQASYEQYF	TGTGCCAGCAGTGCGAGGCAGGCTTCCTACGAGCAGTACTTC
NA	TRBV2	NA	15	TRBJ1-1	CASRLDVGGGTEAFF	TGTGCCAGCAGGCTAGACGTAGGGGGAGGCACTGAAGCTTTCTTT
NA	TRBV9	NA	15	TRBJ1-2	CASSVTAGADYFYTF	TGTGCCAGCAGCGTGACAGCAGGCGCCGACTATTTCTACACCTTC
NA	TRBV7-2	NA	14	TRBJ2-3	CASSLARYSDPGNF	TGTGCCAGCAGCTTAGCGCGGTACTCCGATCCGGGCAATTTT
NA	TRBV9	NA	15	TRBJ1-2	CASSADSASYNSHTF	TGTGCCAGCAGCGCCGACAGCGCCTCCTATAATTCACACACCTTC
NA	TRBV2	NA	14	TRBJ1-5	CASSKAGGPHPQHF	TGTGCCAGCAGCAAGGCGGGAGGTCCCCATCCGCAGCATTTT
NA	TRBV14	TRBD1	14	TRBJ2-1	CASSHWTGGNEQFF	TGTGCCAGCAGCCACTGGACAGGGGGCAATGAGCAGTTCTTC
NA	TRBV4-1	NA	15	TRBJ2-7	CATSRGQVPSYEQYF	TGCGCCACCAGCCGAGGGCAGGTCCCTTCCTACGAGCAGTACTTC
NA	TRBV7-3	NA	13	TRBJ2-7	CASSSPLTYEQYF	TGTGCCAGCAGCTCGCCTCTAACCTACGAGCAGTACTTC
few	TRBV29-1	NA	12	TRBJ2-7	CSVRQVTYEQYF	TGCAGCGTCAGACAGGTTACCTACGAGCAGTACTTC
NA	TRBV15	NA	15	TRBJ2-5	CASSRRLELQVTQYF	TGTGCCAGCAGCAGACGACTGGAGTTACAGGTAACCCAGTACTTC
NA	TRBV7-9	NA	15	TRBJ2-2	CASSLVQGHTGELFF	TGTGCCAGCAGCTTAGTCCAGGGGCACACCGGGGAGCTGTTTTTT
NA	TRBV24-1	NA	15	TRBJ2-5	CATSDSGTPQETQYF	TGTGCCACCAGTGACTCCGGGACACCTCAAGAGACCCAGTACTTC
NA	TRBV7-9	NA	15	TRBJ2-7	CASSVLAPLLYVRYF	TGTGCCAGCAGCGTGCTAGCGCCCCTGCTCTACGTGCGGTACTTC
NA	TRBV9	NA	13	TRBJ2-3	CASGDGSDTPYFF	TGTGCCAGCGGCGACGGGTCAGATACGCCGTATTTTTTT
NA	TRBV24-1	NA	11	TRBJ2-7	CATRGPYEQYF	TGTGCCACCAGGGGTCCCTACGAGCAGTACTTC
NA	TRBV11-3	NA	15	TRBJ2-3	CASSLNLGGGNEAFF	TGTGCCAGCAGCTTGAATCTGGGGGGCGGCAATGAAGCTTTTTTT
NA	TRBV5-6	TRBD2	15	TRBJ2-7	CASSMPWEGAHEQYF	TGTGCCAGCAGCATGCCGTGGGAGGGCGCGCACGAGCAGTACTTC
NA	TRBV7-9	TRBD2	15	TRBJ2-3	CASSALAGGEETQYF	TGTGCCAGCAGTGCGCTAGCGGGGGGAGAGGAGACGCAGTATTTT
NA	TRBV7-8	NA	16	TRBJ2-1	CASSLAGGADSDYQFF	TGTGCCAGCAGCTTAGCGGGAGGCGCCGATAGCGATTATCAGTTCTTC
NA	TRBV7-3	TRBD1	15	TRBJ1-2	CASSSNYRGHYQYTF	TGTGCCAGCAGCTCCAACTACAGGGGTCACTATCAGTACACCTTC
NA	TRBV7-3	NA	15	TRBJ2-3	CASSLPGGGQDEAYF	TGTGCCAGCAGCTTACCAGGCGGAGGGCAAGATGAAGCTTATTTT
few	TRBV2	NA	13	TRBJ2-3	CASSWTLTDTQYF	TGTGCCAGCAGTTGGACACTCACAGATACGCAGTATTTT
NA	TRBV15	NA	15	TRBJ2-1	CATSRDRQVKGEQFF	TGTGCCACCAGCAGAGATAGACAGGTAAAGGGTGAGCAGTTCTTC
NA	TRBV5-4	NA	14	TRBJ2-7	CASSFAGGAGEQYF	TGTGCCAGCAGCTTTGCCGGCGGGGCGGGCGAGCAGTACTTC
once	TRBV7-2	NA	11	TRBJ2-5	CASGPSETQYF	TGTGCCAGCGGCCCATCCGAGACCCAGTACTTC